This section outlines one T cell receptor (beta chain) sequence together with its context. This entry belongs to a study of blood T cells in healthy people across ages. The second PCR ran about 6 to 12 cycles with a sample-barcoded 5' primer and J-beta primers. One entry per CDR3 protein, called by TCRdb with MiXCR from the 5' RACE reads. This sample has roughly 800,000 distinct CDR3 sequences, with under 30% found just once. Looked up from germline, CDR1 is LGHNA and CDR2 is YSLEER. CDR3 length: 17 residues. Trimming shortened V by 1 base and J by 2 bases, and 18 bases separated the two germline ends. This same sample was also taken into another study, of T cells of mothers and their children.

The chain links TRBV4-3 to TRBJ2-7; D may be TRBD1 (5 bases). The origin of this receptor is a boy aged 5-17 years in good health. Material: blood. The CDR3 is CASSQVLGDLSPYEQYF. CDR3 DNA: TGCGCCAGCAGCCAAGTTCTAGGGGATCTCTCCCCCTACGAGCAGTACTTC.